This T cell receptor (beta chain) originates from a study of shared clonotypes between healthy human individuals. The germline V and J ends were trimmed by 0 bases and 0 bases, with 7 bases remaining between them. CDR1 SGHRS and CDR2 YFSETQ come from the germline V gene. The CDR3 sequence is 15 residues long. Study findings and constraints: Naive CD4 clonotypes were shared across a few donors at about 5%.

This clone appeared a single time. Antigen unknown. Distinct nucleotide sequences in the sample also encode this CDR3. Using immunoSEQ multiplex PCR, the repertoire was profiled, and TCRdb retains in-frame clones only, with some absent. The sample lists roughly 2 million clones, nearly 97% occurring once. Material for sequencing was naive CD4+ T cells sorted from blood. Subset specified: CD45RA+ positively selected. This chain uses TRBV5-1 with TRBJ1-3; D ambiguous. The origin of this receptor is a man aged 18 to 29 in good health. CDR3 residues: CASSLGSNSGNTIYF. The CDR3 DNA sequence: TGCGCCAGCAGCTTGGGGTCCAACTCTGGAAACACCATATATTTT.